Reported below is one T cell receptor (beta chain). The antigen remains unidentified. The germline V and J ends were trimmed by 6 bases and 0 bases, with 9 bases remaining between them. The germline V gene has CDR1 ENHRY and CDR2 SYGVKD. The CDR3 length is 14 residues. This specimen comes from a study of cytomegalovirus exposure and HLA in healthy donors. The study's findings and limits: One cluster of highly shared sequence variants probably arose as a sequencing artifact.

Use of 60 Vbeta and 13 Jbeta primers characterized the PCR. Method: immunoSEQ multiplex PCR; TCRdb's copy keeps in-frame clones and lacks some. The table lists around 150,000 clones, about 80% of them singletons. Sequences were obtained from PBMCs. The rearrangement links TRBV10-3 to TRBJ2-1; a possible D gene is TRBD2 (5 bases). The receptor was isolated from a woman in her thirties or forties in good health and CMV-seronegative. The CDR3, as DNA: TGTGCCATCAGAGGAGAGGGCTCCTACAATGAGCAGTTCTTC. Encoded protein: CAIRGEGSYNEQFF.